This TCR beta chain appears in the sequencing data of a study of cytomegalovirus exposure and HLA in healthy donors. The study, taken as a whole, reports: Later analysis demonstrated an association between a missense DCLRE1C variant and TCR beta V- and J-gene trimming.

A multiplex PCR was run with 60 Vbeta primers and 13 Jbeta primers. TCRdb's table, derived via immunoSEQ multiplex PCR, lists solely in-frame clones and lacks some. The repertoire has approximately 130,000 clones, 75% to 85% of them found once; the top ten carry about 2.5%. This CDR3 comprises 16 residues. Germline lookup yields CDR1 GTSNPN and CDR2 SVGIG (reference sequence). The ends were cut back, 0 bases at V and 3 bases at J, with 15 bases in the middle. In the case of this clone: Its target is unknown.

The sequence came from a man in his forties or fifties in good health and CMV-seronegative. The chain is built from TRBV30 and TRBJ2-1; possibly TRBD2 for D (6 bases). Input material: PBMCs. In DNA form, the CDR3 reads TGTGCCTGGAGTGTAATTGGCGGGACGAACTACAATGAGCAGTTCTTC. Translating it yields CAWSVIGGTNYNEQFF. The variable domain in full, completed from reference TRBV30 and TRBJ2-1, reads SQTIHQWPATLVQPVGSPLSLECTVEGTSNPNLYWYRQAAGRGLQLLFYSVGIGQISSEVPQNLSASRPQDRQFILSSKKLLLSDSGFYLCAWSVIGGTNYNEQFFGPGTRLTVL.